This T cell receptor (beta chain) was sequenced in a study of blood T cell repertoires in COVID-19. This study enrolled people aged 18 to 89 from about two dozen US geographic areas. Method: immunoSEQ multiplex PCR; TCRdb's copy keeps in-frame clones and lacks some. The sample holds 350,000 or so clones, roughly 87% seen once. The ends were cut back, 2 bases at V and 2 bases at J, with 10 bases in the middle. Germline V CDR1 and CDR2: SGHAT, FQNNGV. The CDR3 runs to 15 residues. The chain uses TRBV11-2 and TRBJ1-3; D ambiguous. The sample taken for sequencing was PBMCs or T cells enriched from blood (not recorded which). The TCR originated in a woman under 40 who had recovered from COVID-19. The CDR3: CASSLRREPGNTIYF. The DNA for the CDR3 is TGTGCCAGCAGCTTAAGGCGGGAGCCTGGAAACACCATATATTTT.